Given below is one T cell receptor beta chain in context. Germline CDR1 reads LGHDT; CDR2 reads YNNKEL (reference sequence). The CDR3 covers 14 residues. V dropped 2 bases and J dropped 6 bases, with 10 bases sitting between them. Sequencing used immunoSEQ multiplex PCR; TCRdb keeps in-frame clones, though not all of them. This sample has some 160,000 clones, with around nine tenths found just once. These data come from a study of blood T cell repertoires in COVID-19. Seattle's enrolled individuals joined amid active infection and were then monitored longitudinally. V is TRBV3-1 (or the pseudogene TRBV3-2) and J is TRBJ2-2, with D uncertain. The material sequenced was peripheral blood. The source of this sequence is a woman between 65 and 79 years old with COVID-19, enrolled during active disease. CDR3 DNA: TGTGCCAGCAGCCAAATTACCAGGTCCGGGGAGCTGTTTTTT. Translation gives CASSQITRSGELFF.